What follows are 8 T cell receptor beta chains derived from one specimen sequenced in a study of spatial heterogeneity in lung cancer. Time point: sample taken at primary tumor resection. Whole RNA, which was extracted from tumor, nontumor lung tissue or frozen PBMC, was sequenced without any cell sorting. TCRdb called the 5' RACE reads again in MiXCR, with one record for every CDR3 protein. The top ten hold about 45% of the sample, which has roughly 39,000 distinct CDR3 sequences, 6.5% to 8% seen once. The sample here was PBMCs, taken at surgery. These receptors were taken from a female donor with early-stage non-small cell lung cancer.

This clonotype occurred a few times. The chain combines TRBV2 with TRBJ1-2; tentative D call: TRBD1 (5 bases). The germline V and J ends were trimmed by 7 bases and 8 bases, with 14 bases remaining between them. CDR1 and CDR2 (germline): SNHLY, FYNNEI. The CDR3 is made up of 12 amino acids. CDR3 loop: CASTLQGVGYTF. CDR3 nucleotides: TGTGCCAGCACCTTACAAGGGGTAGGCTACACCTTC.

In its sample, this clonotype was seen a few times. V usage is TRBV2 and J usage is TRBJ1-3; no reliable D call. V lost 6 bases and J lost 2, with 5 bases in between. This CDR3 comprises 12 residues. Germline V gene lookup returns CDR1 SNHLY and CDR2 FYNNEI. CDR3 loop: CASRTAGNTIYF. The DNA of the CDR3 is TGTGCCAGCAGGACCGCTGGAAACACCATATATTTT.

J is TRBJ2-2 and V is TRBV29-1; 8 positions agree with TRBD1. Germline CDR1 is SQVTM and CDR2 is ANQGSEA. Unmatched junction bases numbered 1, after V lost 7 bases and J lost 3 bases. The CDR3 length is 12 residues. The CDR3 protein is CSATGDTGELFF. DNA of the CDR3: TGCAGCGCGACAGGGGACACCGGGGAGCTGTTTTTT.

This chain uses TRBV12-2 with TRBJ2-6; TRBD1 is the table's D call and was not checked against the DNA. TRBV12-2 is assigned pseudogene status. The CDR3 is 19 residues long. CDR3 nucleotides: TGTGCAAGTCGCTTTGACCCGGGGGACGGAACCTCTGGGGCCAACGTCCTGACTTTC. Protein product: CASRFDPGDGTSGANVLTF.

This clonotype was picked up many times. V usage is TRBV3-1 and J usage is TRBJ1-6, with D possibly being TRBD1 (5 bases). Per germline, CDR1 LGHDT and CDR2 YNNKEL (reference sequence). The CDR3 extends over 14 amino acids. Trimming left V 3 bases short and J 7 bases short, with 10 bases between. DNA of the CDR3: TGTGCCAGCAGCCATGCAGGGCGGAATTCACCCCTCCACTTT. Its protein is CASSHAGRNSPLHF.

The V call is TRBV12-3 or TRBV12-4, the J call TRBJ2-4; possible D gene TRBD1, 6 bases. The CDR3 is 14 residues long. Trimming cost V 3 bases and J 6 bases, with 12 bases left between them. The CDR3 DNA is TGTGCCAGCAGTTTGGCACAGGGTGGAAACATTCAGTACTTC. As protein: CASSLAQGGNIQYF.

Only a few counts were recorded for this clonotype. V is TRBV7-2 and J is TRBJ2-5; D call uncertain. Deletions cut 0 bases from V and 5 bases from J, with 7 bases between. The germline V gene has CDR1 SGHTA and CDR2 FQGNSA. The CDR3 is made up of 13 amino acids. The CDR3 protein is CASSLAGFETQYF. Written as DNA, the CDR3 is TGTGCCAGCAGCTTAGCGGGTTTTGAGACCCAGTACTTC.

This clonotype was recorded many times. In DNA form, the CDR3 reads TGCGCCAGCAGTAGTACAGGACTAGATCCAGATACGCAGTATTTT. Its protein product is CASSSTGLDPDTQYF. J is TRBJ2-3 and V is TRBV5-1, with 7 bases that match TRBD2. The V segment lost 5 bases and the J segment 4 bases; nucleotides outside the gene matches: 10. This CDR3 is built from 15 residues. CDR1 is SGHRS and CDR2 is YFSETQ in the germline V gene.